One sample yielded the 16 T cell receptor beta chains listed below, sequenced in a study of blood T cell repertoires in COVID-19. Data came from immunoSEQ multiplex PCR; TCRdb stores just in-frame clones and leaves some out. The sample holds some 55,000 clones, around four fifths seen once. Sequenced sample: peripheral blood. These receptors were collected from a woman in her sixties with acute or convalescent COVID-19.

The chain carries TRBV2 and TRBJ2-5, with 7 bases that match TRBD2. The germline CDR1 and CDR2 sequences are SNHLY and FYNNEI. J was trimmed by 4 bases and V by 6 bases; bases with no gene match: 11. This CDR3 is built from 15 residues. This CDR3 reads CASRKVRASGETQYF. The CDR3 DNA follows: TGTGCCAGCAGGAAGGTCCGGGCTAGCGGAGAGACCCAGTACTTC.

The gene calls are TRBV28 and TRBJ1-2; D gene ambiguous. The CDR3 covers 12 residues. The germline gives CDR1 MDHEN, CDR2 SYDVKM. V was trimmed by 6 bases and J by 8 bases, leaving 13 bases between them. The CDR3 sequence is CASSPGREGYTF. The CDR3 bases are TGTGCCAGCAGCCCCGGCCGGGAAGGCTACACCTTC.

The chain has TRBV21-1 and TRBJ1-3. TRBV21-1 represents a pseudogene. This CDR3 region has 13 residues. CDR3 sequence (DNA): TGTGCCACCTCGGGAGGGTCTGGAAACACCATATATTTT. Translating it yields CATSGGSGNTIYF.

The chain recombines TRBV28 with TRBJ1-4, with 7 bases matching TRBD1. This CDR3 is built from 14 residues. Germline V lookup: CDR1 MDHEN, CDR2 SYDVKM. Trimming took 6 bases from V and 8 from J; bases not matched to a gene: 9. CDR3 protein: CASRPTGLNEKLFF. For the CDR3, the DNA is TGTGCCAGCAGACCGACAGGGCTGAACGAAAAACTGTTTTTT.

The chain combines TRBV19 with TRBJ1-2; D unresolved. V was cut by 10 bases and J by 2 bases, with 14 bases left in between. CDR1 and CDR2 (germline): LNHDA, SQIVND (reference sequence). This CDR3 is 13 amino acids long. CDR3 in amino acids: CATVGYRNYGYTF. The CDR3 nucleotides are TGTGCCACCGTTGGGTACAGAAACTATGGCTACACCTTC. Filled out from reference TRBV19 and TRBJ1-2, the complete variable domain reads DGGITQSPKYLFRKEGQNVTLSCEQNLNHDAMYWYRQDPGQGLRLIYYSQIVNDFQKGDIAEGYSVSREKKESFPLTVTSAQKNPTAFYLCATVGYRNYGYTFGSGTRLTVV.

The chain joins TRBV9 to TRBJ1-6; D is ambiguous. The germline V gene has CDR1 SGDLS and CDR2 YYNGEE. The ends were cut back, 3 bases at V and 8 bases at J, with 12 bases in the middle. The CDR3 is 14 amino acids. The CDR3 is CASSASPVDSPLHF. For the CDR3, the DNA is TGTGCCAGCAGCGCATCCCCGGTCGATTCACCCCTCCACTTT.

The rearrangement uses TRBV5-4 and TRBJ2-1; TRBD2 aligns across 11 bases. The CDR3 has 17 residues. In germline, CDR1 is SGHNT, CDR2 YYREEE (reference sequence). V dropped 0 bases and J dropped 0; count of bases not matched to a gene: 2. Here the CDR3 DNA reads TGTGCCAGCAGCTTGGGACTAGCGGGGAGCTCCTACAATGAGCAGTTCTTC. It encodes CASSLGLAGSSYNEQFF.

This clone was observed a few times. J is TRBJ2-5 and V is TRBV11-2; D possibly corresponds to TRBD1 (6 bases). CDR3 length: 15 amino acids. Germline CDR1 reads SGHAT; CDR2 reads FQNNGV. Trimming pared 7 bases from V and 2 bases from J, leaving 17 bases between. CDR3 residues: CASTLGARRQETQYF. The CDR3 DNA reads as TGTGCCAGCACACTGGGGGCCCGGCGGCAAGAGACCCAGTACTTC.

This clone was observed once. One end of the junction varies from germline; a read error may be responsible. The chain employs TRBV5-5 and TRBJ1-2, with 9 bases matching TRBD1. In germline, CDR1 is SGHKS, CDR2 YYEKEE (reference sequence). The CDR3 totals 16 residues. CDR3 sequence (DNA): TGTGCCAGCAGTTTGGGACAGGGAAGCTCCCTCTATGGCTACACCTTC. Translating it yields CASSLGQGSSLYGYTF.

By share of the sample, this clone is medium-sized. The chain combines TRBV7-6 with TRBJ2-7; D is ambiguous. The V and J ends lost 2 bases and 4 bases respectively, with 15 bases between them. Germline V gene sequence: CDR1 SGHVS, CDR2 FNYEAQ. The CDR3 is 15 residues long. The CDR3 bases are TGTGCCAGCAGCTTAAATGCCAGGTTTTGGTACGAGCAGTACTTC. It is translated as CASSLNARFWYEQYF.

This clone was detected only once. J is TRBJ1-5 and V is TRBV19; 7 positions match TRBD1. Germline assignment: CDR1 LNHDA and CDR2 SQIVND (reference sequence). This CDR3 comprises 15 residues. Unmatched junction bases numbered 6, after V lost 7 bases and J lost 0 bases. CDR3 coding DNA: TGTGCCAGTAAAAGGGACAGCTTTAGCAATCAGCCCCAGCATTTT. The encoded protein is CASKRDSFSNQPQHF.

CDR3 protein: CASSRRGQDTEAFF. For the CDR3, the DNA is TGTGCCAGCAGCCGACGGGGACAAGACACTGAAGCTTTCTTT. The V and J genes are TRBV11-2 and TRBJ1-1, with D tentatively TRBD1 (6 bases). The CDR3 runs 14 residues. Trimming removed 5 bases from V and 3 bases from J, with 13 bases in between. Germline CDR1 SGHAT, CDR2 FQNNGV.

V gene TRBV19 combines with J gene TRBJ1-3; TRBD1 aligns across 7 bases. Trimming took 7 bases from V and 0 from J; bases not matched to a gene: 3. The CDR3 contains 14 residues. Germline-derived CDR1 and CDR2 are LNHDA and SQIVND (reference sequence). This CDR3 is CASNRQGSGNTIYF. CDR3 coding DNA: TGTGCCAGTAACAGACAGGGCTCTGGAAACACCATATATTTT.

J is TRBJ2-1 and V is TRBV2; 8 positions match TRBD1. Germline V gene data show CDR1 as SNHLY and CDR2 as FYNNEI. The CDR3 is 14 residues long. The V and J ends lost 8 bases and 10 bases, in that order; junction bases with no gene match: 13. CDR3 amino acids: CASLTTQGAREQFF. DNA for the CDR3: TGTGCCAGCCTGACTACTCAGGGGGCGCGGGAGCAGTTCTTC.

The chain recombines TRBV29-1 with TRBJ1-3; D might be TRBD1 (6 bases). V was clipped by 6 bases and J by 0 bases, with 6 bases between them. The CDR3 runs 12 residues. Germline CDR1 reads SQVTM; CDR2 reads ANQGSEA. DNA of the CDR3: TGCAGCGTACAGGGCTCTGGAAACACCATATATTTT. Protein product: CSVQGSGNTIYF.

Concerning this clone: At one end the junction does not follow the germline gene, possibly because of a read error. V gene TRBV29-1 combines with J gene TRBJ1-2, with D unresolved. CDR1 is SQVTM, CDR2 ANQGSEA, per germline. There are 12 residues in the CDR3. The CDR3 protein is CSVKEAAQGYTF. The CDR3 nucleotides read TGCAGCGTTAAAGAGGCGGCCCAAGGCTACACCTTC.